The clone carrying this TCR beta chain was detected only a few times. Its antigen remains unidentified. These data belong to a study of T-cell memory formation after mild COVID-19. TCRdb ran MiXCR on the 5' RACE reads and lists one entry per CDR3 protein. The data hold around 150,000 distinct CDR3 sequences, with around 15% observed a single time. The CDR3 spans 16 residues. CDR1 is MNHEY, CDR2 SMNVEV, per germline (reference sequence). V lost 4 bases and J lost 6, with 18 bases in between. The study's findings and limits: The study found balanced CD4/CD8 in clones contracting day 15 to 85 and a CD4+ lean in later expanders.

Material: PBMCs or a T cell subset sorted from them (not recorded which). This clonotype was sampled from an adult woman who had mild COVID-19 (a few samples of this study predate the infection). Cell type and time point are not known. This chain links TRBV27 with TRBJ2-2; D is possibly TRBD1 or TRBD2 (5 bases each). CDR3 region: CASSSVGRVPSGELFF. CDR3 in DNA: TGTGCCAGCAGTTCCGTGGGGCGGGTCCCTTCCGGGGAGCTGTTTTTT.